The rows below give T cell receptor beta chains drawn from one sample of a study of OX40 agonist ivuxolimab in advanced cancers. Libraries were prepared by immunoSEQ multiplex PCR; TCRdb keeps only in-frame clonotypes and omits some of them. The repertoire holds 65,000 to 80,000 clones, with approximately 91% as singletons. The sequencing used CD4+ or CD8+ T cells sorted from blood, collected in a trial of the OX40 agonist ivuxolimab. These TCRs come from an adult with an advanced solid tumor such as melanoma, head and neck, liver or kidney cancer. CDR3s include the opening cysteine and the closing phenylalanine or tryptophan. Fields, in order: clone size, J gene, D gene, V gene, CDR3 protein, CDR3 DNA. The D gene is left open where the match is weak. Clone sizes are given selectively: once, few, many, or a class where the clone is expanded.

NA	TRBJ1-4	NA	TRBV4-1	CASSQISATNEKLFF	TGCGCCAGCAGCCAAATTTCTGCCACTAATGAAAAACTGTTTTTT
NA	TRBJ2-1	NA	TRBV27	CASSLLGTKQFF	TGTGCCAGCAGTTTATTGGGGACCAAGCAGTTCTTC
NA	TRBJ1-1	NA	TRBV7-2	CASSLGADEAFF	TGTGCCAGCAGCTTAGGGGCGGATGAAGCTTTCTTT
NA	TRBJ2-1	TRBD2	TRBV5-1	CASSRTSGSGREQFF	TGCGCCAGCAGCCGGACTAGCGGGAGTGGTCGGGAGCAGTTCTTC
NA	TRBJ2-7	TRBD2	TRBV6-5	CASSYGLAGDEQYF	TGTGCCAGCAGTTACGGGCTAGCGGGAGACGAGCAGTACTTC
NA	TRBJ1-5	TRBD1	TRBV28	CASRGRGLGQPQHF	TGTGCCAGCAGGGGCAGGGGGCTAGGTCAGCCCCAGCATTTT
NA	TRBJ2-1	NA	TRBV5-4	CASSAYNEQFF	TGTGCCAGCAGCGCCTACAATGAGCAGTTCTTC
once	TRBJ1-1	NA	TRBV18	CASSPRDIENTEAFF	TGTGCCAGCTCACCACGTGATATAGAGAACACTGAAGCTTTCTTT
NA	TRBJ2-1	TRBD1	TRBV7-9	CAGQGASNEQFF	TGCGCGGGACAGGGGGCTTCGAATGAGCAGTTCTTC
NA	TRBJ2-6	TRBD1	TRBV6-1	CASSVGTGGFPANVLTF	TGTGCCAGCAGTGTCGGGACAGGGGGCTTTCCGGCCAACGTCCTGACTTTC
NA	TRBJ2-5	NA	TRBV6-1	CASSGTYQETQYF	TGTGCCAGCAGTGGGACGTACCAAGAGACCCAGTACTTC
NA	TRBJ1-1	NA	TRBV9	CASSARTVNTEAFF	TGTGCCAGCAGCGCCCGGACAGTGAACACTGAAGCTTTCTTT
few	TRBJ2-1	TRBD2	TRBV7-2	CASFRQREDEQFF	TGTGCCAGCTTCCGTCAGCGGGAGGATGAGCAGTTCTTC
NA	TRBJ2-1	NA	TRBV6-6	CASSYTAGTYNEQFF	TGTGCCAGCAGTTACACCGCCGGGACCTACAATGAGCAGTTCTTC
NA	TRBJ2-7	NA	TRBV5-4	CASSLRGGSTYEQYF	TGTGCCAGCAGCTTGCGGGGTGGGTCTACCTACGAGCAGTACTTC
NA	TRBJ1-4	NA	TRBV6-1	CASSEKQGRMNEKLFF	TGTGCCAGCAGTGAGAAACAGGGTCGGATGAATGAAAAACTGTTTTTT